This TCR beta chain derives from a study of shared clonotypes between healthy human individuals. CDR1 and CDR2 (germline): MRHNA, SNTAGT. The CDR3 extends over 22 amino acids. The V and J ends lost 0 bases and 0 bases respectively, with 28 bases between them. This clone was seen only once. The naive CD8 population came from CD45RO-negative cells selected for CCR7, without terminally differentiated effector memory CD45RA+ cells. Measured with immunoSEQ multiplex PCR; TCRdb has only the in-frame clones, and not every one. The table records over 2 million clones, about 94% of them present only once. The chain uses TRBV6-4 and TRBJ2-3; tentative D call: TRBD2 (5 bases). Sequences were obtained from naive CD8+ T cells sorted from blood. The sequence came from a man aged 18-30 years in good health. Here the CDR3 DNA reads TGTGCCAGCAGTGACTCGCGGGCGGCAGAAGCCCCGTTTTACCTTAGCACAGATACGCAGTATTTT. Amino acid sequence: CASSDSRAAEAPFYLSTDTQYF.